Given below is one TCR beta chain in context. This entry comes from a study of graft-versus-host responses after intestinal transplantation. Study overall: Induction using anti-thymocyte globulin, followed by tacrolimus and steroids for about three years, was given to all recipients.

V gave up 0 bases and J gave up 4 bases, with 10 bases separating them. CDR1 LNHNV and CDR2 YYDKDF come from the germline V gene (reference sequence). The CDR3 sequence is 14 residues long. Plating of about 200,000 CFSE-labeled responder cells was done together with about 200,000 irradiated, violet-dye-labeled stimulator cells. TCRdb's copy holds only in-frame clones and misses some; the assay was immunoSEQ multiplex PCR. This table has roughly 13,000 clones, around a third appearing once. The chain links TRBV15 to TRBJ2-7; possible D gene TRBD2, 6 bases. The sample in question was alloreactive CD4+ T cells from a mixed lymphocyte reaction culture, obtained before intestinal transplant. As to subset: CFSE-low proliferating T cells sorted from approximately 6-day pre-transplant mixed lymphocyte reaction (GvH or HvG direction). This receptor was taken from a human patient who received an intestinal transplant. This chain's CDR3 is CATSREAGGYEQYF. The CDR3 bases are TGTGCCACCAGCAGAGAAGCGGGTGGTTACGAGCAGTACTTC. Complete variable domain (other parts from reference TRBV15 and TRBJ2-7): DAMVIQNPRYQVTQFGKPVTLSCSQTLNHNVMYWYQQKSSQAPKLLFHYYDKDFNNEADTPDNFQSRRPNTSFCFLDIRSPGLGDTAMYLCATSREAGGYEQYFGPGTRLTVT.